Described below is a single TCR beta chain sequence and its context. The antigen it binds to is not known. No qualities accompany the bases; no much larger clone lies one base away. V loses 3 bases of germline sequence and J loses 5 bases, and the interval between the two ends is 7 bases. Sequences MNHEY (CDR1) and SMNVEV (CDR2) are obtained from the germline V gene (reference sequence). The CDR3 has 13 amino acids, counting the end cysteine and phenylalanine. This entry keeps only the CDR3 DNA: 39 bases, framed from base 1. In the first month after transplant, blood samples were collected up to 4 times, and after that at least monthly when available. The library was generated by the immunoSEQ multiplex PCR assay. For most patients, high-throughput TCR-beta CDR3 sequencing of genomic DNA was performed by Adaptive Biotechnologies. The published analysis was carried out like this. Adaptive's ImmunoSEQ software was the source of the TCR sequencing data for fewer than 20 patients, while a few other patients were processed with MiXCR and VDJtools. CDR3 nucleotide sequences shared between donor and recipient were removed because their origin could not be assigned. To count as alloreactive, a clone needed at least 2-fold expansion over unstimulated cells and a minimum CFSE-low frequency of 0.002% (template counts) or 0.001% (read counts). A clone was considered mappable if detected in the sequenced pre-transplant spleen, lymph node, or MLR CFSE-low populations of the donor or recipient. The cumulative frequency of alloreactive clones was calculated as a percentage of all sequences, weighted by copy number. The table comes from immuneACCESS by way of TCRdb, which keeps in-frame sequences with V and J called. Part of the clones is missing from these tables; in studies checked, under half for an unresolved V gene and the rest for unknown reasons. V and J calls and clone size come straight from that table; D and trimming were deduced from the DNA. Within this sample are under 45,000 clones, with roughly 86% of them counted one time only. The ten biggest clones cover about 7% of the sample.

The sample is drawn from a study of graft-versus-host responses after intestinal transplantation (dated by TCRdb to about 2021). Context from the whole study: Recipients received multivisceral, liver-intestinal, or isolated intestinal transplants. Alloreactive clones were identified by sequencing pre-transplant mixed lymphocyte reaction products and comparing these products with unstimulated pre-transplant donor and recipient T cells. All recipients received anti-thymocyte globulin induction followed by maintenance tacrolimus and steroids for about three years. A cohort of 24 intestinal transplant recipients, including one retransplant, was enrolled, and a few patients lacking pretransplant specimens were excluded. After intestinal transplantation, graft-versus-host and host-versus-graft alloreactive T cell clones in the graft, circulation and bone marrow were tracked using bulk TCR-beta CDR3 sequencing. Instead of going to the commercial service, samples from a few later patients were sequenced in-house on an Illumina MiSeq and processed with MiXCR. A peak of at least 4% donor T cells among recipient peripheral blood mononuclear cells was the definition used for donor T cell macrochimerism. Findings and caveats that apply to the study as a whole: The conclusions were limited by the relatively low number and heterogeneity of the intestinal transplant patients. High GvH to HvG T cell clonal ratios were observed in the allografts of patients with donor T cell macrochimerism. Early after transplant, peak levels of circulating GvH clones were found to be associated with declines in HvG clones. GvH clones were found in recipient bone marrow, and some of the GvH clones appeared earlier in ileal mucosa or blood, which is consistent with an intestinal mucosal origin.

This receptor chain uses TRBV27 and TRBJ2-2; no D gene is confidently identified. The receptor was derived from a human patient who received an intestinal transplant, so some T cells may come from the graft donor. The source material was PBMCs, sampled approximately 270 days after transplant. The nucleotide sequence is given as TGTGCCAGCAGTTTGTTCCGGACCGGGGAGCTGTTTTTT. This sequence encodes CASSLFRTGELFF.